The 25 T cell receptor beta chains below come from one sample, sequenced in a study of OX40 agonist ivuxolimab in advanced cancers. The data were produced by immunoSEQ multiplex PCR, yet TCRdb's version contains in-frame clones alone and is incomplete. This table has around 74,000 clones, 85% to 95% appearing once. The starting material was CD4+ or CD8+ T cells sorted from blood, obtained in a trial of the OX40 agonist ivuxolimab. The receptors come from an adult with an advanced solid tumor such as melanoma, head and neck, liver or kidney cancer.

This clone was seen a single time. The rearrangement joins TRBV7-6 to TRBJ2-2; no clear D gene. The germline CDR1 and CDR2 sequences are SGHVS and FNYEAQ. The CDR3 runs 13 residues. V shed 6 bases and J shed 3 bases, with 8 bases lying between them. CDR3 sequence (DNA): TGTGCCAGCAGGGGTCGGGACACCGGGGAGCTGTTTTTT. It encodes CASRGRDTGELFF.

The chain is built from TRBV9 and TRBJ2-5, with D possibly being TRBD1 (5 bases). This CDR3 has 15 amino acids. Germline V gene lookup returns CDR1 SGDLS and CDR2 YYNGEE. V lost 4 bases and J 2 bases, leaving 15 bases between the germline ends. The DNA for the CDR3 is TGTGCCAGCAGCCTAGAGGACAAGTATCAAGAGACCCAGTACTTC. Translated, it gives CASSLEDKYQETQYF.

The V call is TRBV27, the J call TRBJ2-7; TRBD2 is a possible D gene (6 bases). V gave up 4 bases and J gave up 4 bases, with 17 bases separating them. The CDR3 length is 15 residues. Germline V gene sequence: CDR1 MNHEY, CDR2 SMNVEV (reference sequence). The CDR3: CASSSPTGGLYEQYF. DNA for the CDR3: TGTGCCAGCAGTTCCCCCACCGGAGGGCTTTACGAGCAGTACTTC.

The chain combines TRBV9 with TRBJ2-7, with D maybe TRBD1 (6 bases). From germline, CDR1 is SGDLS and CDR2 YYNGEE. The CDR3 has 15 amino acids. V was cut by 0 bases and J by 0 bases, with 10 bases left in between. CDR3 region: CASSVGGPHSYEQYF. CDR3 sequence (DNA): TGTGCCAGCAGCGTAGGGGGGCCCCACTCCTACGAGCAGTACTTC. Using reference TRBV9 and TRBJ2-7 for the parts outside the CDR3, the full variable domain is DSGVTQTPKHLITATGQRVTLRCSPRSGDLSVYWYQQSLDQGLQFLIQYYNGEERAKGNILERFSAQQFPDLHSELNLSSLELGDSALYFCASSVGGPHSYEQYFGPGTRLTVT.

The count of this clone is one. This chain joins TRBV12-5 and TRBJ2-3, with D uncertain. This CDR3 is 14 amino acids long. The V and J ends lost 0 bases and 2 bases respectively, with 6 bases between them. The germline V gene encodes CDR1 LGHNT and CDR2 FRNRAP. The CDR3 DNA is TGTGCTAGTGGTTTGGTACGGAACACAGATACGCAGTATTTT. The encoded protein is CASGLVRNTDTQYF.

A few counts support this clone. A much larger clone lies one base from this, so it may be a read error. The V call is TRBV6-4, the J call TRBJ2-2, with 8 bases aligning to TRBD2. The germline CDR1 and CDR2 sequences are MRHNA and SNTAGT. With 6 bases clipped from V and 3 bases from J, the junction kept 0 bases outside the gene matches. The CDR3 runs to 13 residues. CDR3 region: CASSGGDTGELFF. The CDR3 DNA follows: TGTGCCAGCAGCGGGGGGGACACCGGGGAGCTGTTTTTT.

This sequence joins TRBV9 and TRBJ2-3; maybe TRBD2 (6 bases). Germline V CDR1 and CDR2: SGDLS, YYNGEE. Trimming stripped 3 bases from V and 2 bases from J, with 10 bases between. The CDR3 spans 14 residues. The CDR3: CASSGSGLTDTQYF. For the CDR3, the DNA is TGTGCCAGCAGCGGAAGCGGGCTCACAGATACGCAGTATTTT.

This chain links TRBV6-1 with TRBJ1-1; the D gene is possibly TRBD1 (6 bases). Trimming took off 1 base at V and 3 bases at J, with 12 bases between the two ends. The CDR3 totals 15 residues. Germline V gene lookup returns CDR1 MNHNS and CDR2 SASEGT. The CDR3: CASSEVRQGYTEAFF. For the CDR3, the DNA is TGTGCCAGCAGTGAAGTTAGGCAGGGGTACACTGAAGCTTTCTTT.

The rearrangement joins TRBV9 to TRBJ1-1; tentative D call: TRBD1 (5 bases). V lost 3 bases, J lost 9 bases, and 12 bases lay in between. Germline V gene lookup returns CDR1 SGDLS and CDR2 YYNGEE. The CDR3 extends over 12 amino acids. The CDR3: CASSGVEGQAFF. CDR3 bases: TGTGCCAGCAGCGGGGTAGAGGGGCAAGCTTTCTTT.

The chain uses TRBV5-6 and TRBJ1-5, with TRBD1 identical over 7 bases. With V trimmed by 0 bases and J by 5 bases, 2 bases remained unmatched. Germline CDR1 SGHDT, CDR2 YYEEEE. There are 14 residues in the CDR3. The CDR3 sequence: CASSLGQGDQPQHF. Here the CDR3 DNA reads TGTGCCAGCAGCTTGGGGCAGGGGGATCAGCCCCAGCATTTT. Drawing the rest from reference TRBV5-6 and TRBJ1-5, the complete variable domain is DAGVTQSPTHLIKTRGQQVTLRCSPKSGHDTVSWYQQALGQGPQFIFQYYEEEERQRGNFPDRFSGHQFPNYSSELNVNALLLGDSALYLCASSLGQGDQPQHFGDGTRLSIL.

The chain recombines TRBV27 with TRBJ2-5; D ambiguous. This CDR3 spans 12 amino acids. V was shortened by 8 bases and J by 5 bases, with 12 bases between the two germline ends. Germline V CDR1 and CDR2: MNHEY, SMNVEV (reference sequence). The CDR3 region has the DNA TGTGCCAGCGGGTTCTCAGAGGAGACCCAGTACTTC. Its protein is CASGFSEETQYF.

The chain joins TRBV6-5 to TRBJ1-1, with a tentative D call TRBD1 (5 bases). The germline V and J ends were trimmed by 5 bases and 4 bases, with 11 bases remaining between them. The CDR3 contains 13 residues. Per the germline V gene, CDR1 is MNHEY and CDR2 is SVGAGI. CDR3 loop: CASSGGEGTEAFF. DNA for the CDR3: TGTGCCAGCAGTGGGGGGGAAGGCACTGAAGCTTTCTTT.

V and J are TRBV11-2 and TRBJ2-7; weak D call: TRBD2 (5 bases). This CDR3 is 13 amino acids long. The germline CDR1 and CDR2 sequences are SGHAT and FQNNGV. Trimming removed 5 bases from V and 7 bases from J, with 15 bases in between. CDR3 in DNA: TGTGCCAGCAGCCCCGGGGTAGTCCTGGAGCAGTACTTC. Protein: CASSPGVVLEQYF.

This sequence joins TRBV4-2 and TRBJ2-1, with TRBD1 matching over 7 bases. From germline, CDR1 is LGHNA and CDR2 YNFKEQ. This CDR3 spans 15 amino acids. Germline trimming cut 1 base from V and 4 bases from J; bases unmatched to any gene: 4. The CDR3 spells CASSQASTGYNEQFF. CDR3 DNA sequence: TGTGCCAGCAGCCAAGCCTCGACAGGGTACAATGAGCAGTTCTTC.

The V call is TRBV2, the J call TRBJ2-2, with unresolved D. V was shortened by 6 bases and J by 7 bases, with 15 bases between the two germline ends. The germline CDR1 and CDR2 sequences are SNHLY and FYNNEI. The CDR3 is 14 residues long. The CDR3 DNA is TGTGCCAGCAGAGCCGGGCCACAGTTCGGGGAGCTGTTTTTT. It codes for CASRAGPQFGELFF.

The chain combines TRBV6-4 with TRBJ1-5, with D perhaps TRBD1 (5 bases). The germline CDR1 and CDR2 sequences are MRHNA and SNTAGT. V was cut by 6 bases and J by 4 bases, with 16 bases left in between. CDR3 length equals 15 residues. In nucleotides, the CDR3 is TGTGCCAGCAGCCCCGTGGCAGGGTCAAATCAGCCCCAGCATTTT. Its protein is CASSPVAGSNQPQHF.

The chain links TRBV6-7 to TRBJ1-2; 9 bases map to TRBD1. TRBV6-7 is labeled an ORF, and its function is uncertain. The CDR3 runs 14 residues. With V trimmed by 4 bases and J by 7 bases, 7 bases remained unmatched. The CDR3 DNA sequence: TGTGCCAGCAGTTTCGACAGGGGGTCCGGTGGCTACACCTTC. It encodes CASSFDRGSGGYTF.

The CDR3 spells CAIHLTGGKGETQYF. CDR3 DNA sequence: TGTGCCATCCATCTAACGGGGGGAAAGGGAGAGACCCAGTACTTC. This sequence joins TRBV11-3 and TRBJ2-5; TRBD2 aligns across 7 bases. The CDR3 runs 15 residues. The junction had 15 bases not matched to a gene; V was cut back by 10 bases and J by 4 bases. Per germline, CDR1 SGHNT and CDR2 YENEEA.

The sample holds one count of this clone. The chain has TRBV13 and TRBJ2-2; 7 nucleotides line up with TRBD1. This CDR3 is 13 amino acids long. V lost 2 bases, J lost 6 bases, and 0 bases stayed unmatched. From germline, CDR1 is PRHDT and CDR2 FYEKMQ (reference sequence). The CDR3 loop is CASSLQGAGELFF. The CDR3 DNA is TGTGCCAGCAGCTTACAGGGGGCCGGGGAGCTGTTTTTT.

The chain has TRBV13 and TRBJ2-2; 8 nucleotides line up with TRBD1. The CDR3 contains 15 residues. Germline CDR1 reads PRHDT; CDR2 reads FYEKMQ (reference sequence). V dropped 1 base and J dropped 7; count of bases not matched to a gene: 5. CDR3 residues: CASSLAGQGGGELFF. The CDR3 DNA sequence: TGTGCCAGCAGCTTAGCCGGACAGGGTGGCGGGGAGCTGTTTTTT.

The table lists this clone with a count of one. The chain couples TRBV2 to TRBJ1-5; D possibly corresponds to TRBD1 (5 bases). The CDR3 totals 14 residues. Germline values: CDR1 SNHLY, CDR2 FYNNEI. Trimming left V 6 bases short and J 0 bases short, with 9 bases between. This chain's CDR3 is CASRSQGSNQPQHF. In DNA, the CDR3 is TGTGCCAGCAGATCTCAGGGTAGCAATCAGCCCCAGCATTTT.

V and J are TRBV9 and TRBJ2-7; maybe TRBD2 (6 bases). V was shortened by 6 bases and J by 2 bases, with 6 bases between the two germline ends. Germline loops: CDR1 SGDLS, CDR2 YYNGEE. The length of the CDR3 is 11 residues. Written as DNA, the CDR3 is TGTGCCAGCACGGGGGCCTACGAGCAGTACTTC. Amino acid sequence: CASTGAYEQYF. Using reference TRBV9 and TRBJ2-7 for the parts outside the CDR3, the full variable domain is DSGVTQTPKHLITATGQRVTLRCSPRSGDLSVYWYQQSLDQGLQFLIQYYNGEERAKGNILERFSAQQFPDLHSELNLSSLELGDSALYFCASTGAYEQYFGPGTRLTVT.

V gene TRBV5-6 combines with J gene TRBJ1-2, with unresolved D. The ends were cut back, 6 bases at V and 1 base at J, with 16 bases in the middle. The CDR3 is 15 amino acids. The germline V gene has CDR1 SGHDT and CDR2 YYEEEE. CDR3 DNA: TGTGCCAGCAACCTGGGCGCCGAACTTAACTATGGCTACACCTTC. It yields the protein CASNLGAELNYGYTF. The entire variable domain, with the rest obtained from reference TRBV5-6 and TRBJ1-2, is as follows: DAGVTQSPTHLIKTRGQQVTLRCSPKSGHDTVSWYQQALGQGPQFIFQYYEEEERQRGNFPDRFSGHQFPNYSSELNVNALLLGDSALYLCASNLGAELNYGYTFGSGTRLTVV.

This chain connects TRBV9 to TRBJ2-7; weak D call: TRBD2 (6 bases). Germline V gives CDR1 SGDLS, CDR2 YYNGEE. Deletions cut 4 bases from V and 9 bases from J, with 29 bases between. This CDR3 is built from 17 residues. In nucleotides, the CDR3 is TGTGCCAGCAGCCCCCCAGAGGCGGGGACCCCGTACGAGGGGCAGTACTTC. This encodes CASSPPEAGTPYEGQYF.

The rearrangement links TRBV6-5 to TRBJ2-2; D ambiguous. This CDR3 comprises 15 residues. V was clipped by 2 bases and J by 1 base, with 8 bases between them. Germline CDR1 is MNHEY and CDR2 is SVGAGI. CDR3 coding DNA: TGTGCCAGCAGTTACCTTCACCTGAACACCGGGGAGCTGTTTTTT. Translation gives CASSYLHLNTGELFF.